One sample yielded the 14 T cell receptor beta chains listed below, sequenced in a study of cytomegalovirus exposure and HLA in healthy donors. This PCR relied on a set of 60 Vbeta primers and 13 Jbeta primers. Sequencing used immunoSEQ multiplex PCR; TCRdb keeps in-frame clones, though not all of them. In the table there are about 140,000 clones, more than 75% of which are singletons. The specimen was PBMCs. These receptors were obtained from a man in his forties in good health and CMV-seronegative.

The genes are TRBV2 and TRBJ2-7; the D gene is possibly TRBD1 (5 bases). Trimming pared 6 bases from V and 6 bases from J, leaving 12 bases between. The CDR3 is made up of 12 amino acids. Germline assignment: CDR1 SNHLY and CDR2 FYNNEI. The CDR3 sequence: CASRATQGEQYF. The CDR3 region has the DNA TGTGCCAGCAGGGCTACCCAGGGCGAGCAGTACTTC.

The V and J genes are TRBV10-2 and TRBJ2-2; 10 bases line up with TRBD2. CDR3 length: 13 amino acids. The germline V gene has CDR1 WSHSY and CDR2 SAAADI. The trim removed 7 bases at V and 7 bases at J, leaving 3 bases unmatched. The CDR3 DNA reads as TGCGCCAGCACCGGGACTAGCGTCGGGGAGCTGTTTTTT. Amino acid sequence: CASTGTSVGELFF.

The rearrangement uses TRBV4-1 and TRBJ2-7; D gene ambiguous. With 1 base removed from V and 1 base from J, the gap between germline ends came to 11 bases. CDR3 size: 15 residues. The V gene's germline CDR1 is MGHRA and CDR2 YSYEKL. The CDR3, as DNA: TGCGCCAGCAGCCAAGGGCAGGCATATTCCTACGAGCAGTACTTC. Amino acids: CASSQGQAYSYEQYF.

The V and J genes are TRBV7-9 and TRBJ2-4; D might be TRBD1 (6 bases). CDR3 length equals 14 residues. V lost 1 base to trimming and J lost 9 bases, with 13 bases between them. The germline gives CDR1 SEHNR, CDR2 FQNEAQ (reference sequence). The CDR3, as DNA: TGTGCCAGCAGCTTAGGCGACAGGATGACCATTCAGTACTTC. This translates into CASSLGDRMTIQYF. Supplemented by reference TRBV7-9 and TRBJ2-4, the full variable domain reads DTGVSQNPRHKITKRGQNVTFRCDPISEHNRLYWYRQTLGQGPEFLTYFQNEAQLEKSRLLSDRFSAERPKGSFSTLEIQRTEQGDSAMYLCASSLGDRMTIQYFGAGTRLSVL.

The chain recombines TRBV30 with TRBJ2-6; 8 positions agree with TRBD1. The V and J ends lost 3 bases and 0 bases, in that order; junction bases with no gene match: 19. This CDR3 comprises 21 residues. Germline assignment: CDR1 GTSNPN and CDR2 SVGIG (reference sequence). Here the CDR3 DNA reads TGTGCCTGGAGCCCGGGGGTGTACAGGGGGTTTCGACTCTCTGGGGCCAACGTCCTGACTTTC. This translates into CAWSPGVYRGFRLSGANVLTF.

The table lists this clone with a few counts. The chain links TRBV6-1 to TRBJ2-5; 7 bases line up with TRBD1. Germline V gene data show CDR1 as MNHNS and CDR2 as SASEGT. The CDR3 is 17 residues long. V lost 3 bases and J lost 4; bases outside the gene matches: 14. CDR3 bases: TGTGCCAGCAGTGATGGCCCAGGGGGAATAGGAGGAGAGACCCAGTACTTC. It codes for CASSDGPGGIGGETQYF.

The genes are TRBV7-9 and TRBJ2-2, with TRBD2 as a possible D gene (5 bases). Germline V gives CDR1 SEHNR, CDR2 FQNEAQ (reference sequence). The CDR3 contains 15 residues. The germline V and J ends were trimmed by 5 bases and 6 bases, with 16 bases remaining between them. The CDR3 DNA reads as TGTGCCAGCAGCCCCGGGGAGCTGGGCGCCGGGGAGCTGTTTTTT. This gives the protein CASSPGELGAGELFF.

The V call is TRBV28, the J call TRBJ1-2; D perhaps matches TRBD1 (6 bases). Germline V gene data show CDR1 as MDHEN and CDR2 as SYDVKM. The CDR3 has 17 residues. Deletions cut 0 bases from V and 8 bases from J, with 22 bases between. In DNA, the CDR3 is TGTGCCAGCAGTTTATGGTCCGGGACACTACCGCAGGGCGGCTACACCTTC. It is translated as CASSLWSGTLPQGGYTF.

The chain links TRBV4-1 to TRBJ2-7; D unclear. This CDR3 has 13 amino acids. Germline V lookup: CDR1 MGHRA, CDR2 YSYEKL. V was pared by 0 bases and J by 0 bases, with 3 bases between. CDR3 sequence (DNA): TGCGCCAGCAGCCAAGAGAGCTCCTACGAGCAGTACTTC. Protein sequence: CASSQESSYEQYF.

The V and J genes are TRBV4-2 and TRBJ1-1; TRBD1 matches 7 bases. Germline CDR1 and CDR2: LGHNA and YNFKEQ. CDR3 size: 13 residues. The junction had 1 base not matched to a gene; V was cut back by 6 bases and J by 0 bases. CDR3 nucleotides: TGTGCCAGCAGGGGACAGTTGAACACTGAAGCTTTCTTT. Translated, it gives CASRGQLNTEAFF.

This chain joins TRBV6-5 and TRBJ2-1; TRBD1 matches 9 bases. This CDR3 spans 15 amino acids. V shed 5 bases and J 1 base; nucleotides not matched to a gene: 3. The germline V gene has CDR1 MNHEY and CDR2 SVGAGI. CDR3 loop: CASSRTGESYNEQFF. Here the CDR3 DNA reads TGTGCCAGCAGTCGGACAGGGGAGTCCTACAATGAGCAGTTCTTC.

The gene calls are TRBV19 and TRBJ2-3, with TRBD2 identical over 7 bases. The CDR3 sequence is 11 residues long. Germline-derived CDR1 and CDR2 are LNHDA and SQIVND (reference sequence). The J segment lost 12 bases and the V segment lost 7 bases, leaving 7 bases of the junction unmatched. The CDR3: CASTQSGTQYF. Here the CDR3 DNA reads TGTGCCAGTACCCAAAGCGGGACCCAGTATTTT.

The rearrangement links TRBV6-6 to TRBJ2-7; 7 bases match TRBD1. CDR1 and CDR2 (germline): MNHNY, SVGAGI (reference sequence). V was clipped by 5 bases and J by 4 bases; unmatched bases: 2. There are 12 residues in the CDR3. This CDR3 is CASSPGGYEQYF. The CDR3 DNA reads TGTGCCAGCAGTCCAGGGGGTTACGAGCAGTACTTC.

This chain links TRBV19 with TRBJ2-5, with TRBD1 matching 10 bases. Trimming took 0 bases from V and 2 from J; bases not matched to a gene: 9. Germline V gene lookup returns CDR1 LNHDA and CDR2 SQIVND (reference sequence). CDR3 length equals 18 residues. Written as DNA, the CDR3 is TGTGCCAGTAGTATAGATTGGTTAGGGACAGGGGAACAAGAGACCCAGTACTTC. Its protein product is CASSIDWLGTGEQETQYF. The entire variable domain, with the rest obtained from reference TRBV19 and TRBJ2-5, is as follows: DGGITQSPKYLFRKEGQNVTLSCEQNLNHDAMYWYRQDPGQGLRLIYYSQIVNDFQKGDIAEGYSVSREKKESFPLTVTSAQKNPTAFYLCASSIDWLGTGEQETQYFGPGTRLLVL.